This paragraph covers one T cell receptor beta chain sequence. The target antigen is unknown. This specimen comes from a study of beta chain features in type 1 diabetes. Whole-study results and caveats: VDJ junctions from type 1 diabetes patients carried fewer insertions and larger deletions. Moderately but significantly shorter TCRB CDR3s were found in Type 1 diabetes patients in all four CD4+ subsets.

The CDR3 is 14 amino acids. Germline V gene data show CDR1 as SGHVS and CDR2 as FQNEAQ. V was cut by 5 bases and J by 8 bases, with 18 bases left in between. Every bit of the isolated RNA underwent reverse transcription, so sequencing read expressed TCRB transcripts. Profiled with immunoSEQ multiplex PCR; TCRdb holds only in-frame clones, not every one. Of about 220,000 clones listed, 9.5% to 13% are singletons. The TCR was taken from a man aged 18-30 years in good health. V is TRBV7-8 and J is TRBJ1-2, with D possibly being TRBD1 (5 bases). Material: central memory CD4+ T cells from blood. CDR3 residues: CASSASEGLRGYTF. Here the CDR3 DNA reads TGTGCCAGCAGCGCAAGCGAGGGACTCCGGGGCTACACCTTC.